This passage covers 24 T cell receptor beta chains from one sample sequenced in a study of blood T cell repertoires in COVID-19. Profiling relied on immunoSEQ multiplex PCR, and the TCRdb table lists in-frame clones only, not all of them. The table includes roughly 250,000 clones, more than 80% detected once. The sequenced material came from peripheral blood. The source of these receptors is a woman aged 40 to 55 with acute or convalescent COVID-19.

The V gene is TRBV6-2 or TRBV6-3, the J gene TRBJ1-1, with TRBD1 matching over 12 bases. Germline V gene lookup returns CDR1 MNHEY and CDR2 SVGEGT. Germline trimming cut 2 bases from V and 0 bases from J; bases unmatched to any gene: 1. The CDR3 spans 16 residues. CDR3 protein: CASSYGTGGLNTEAFF. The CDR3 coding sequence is TGTGCCAGCAGTTACGGGACAGGGGGCTTGAACACTGAAGCTTTCTTT.

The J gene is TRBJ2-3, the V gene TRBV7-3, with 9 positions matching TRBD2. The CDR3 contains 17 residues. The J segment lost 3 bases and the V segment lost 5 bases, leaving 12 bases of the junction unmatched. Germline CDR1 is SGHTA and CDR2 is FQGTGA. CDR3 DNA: TGTGCCAGCAGCCCTGGCGGGGGGGGGCTTTGGACAGATACGCAGTATTTT. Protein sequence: CASSPGGGGLWTDTQYF. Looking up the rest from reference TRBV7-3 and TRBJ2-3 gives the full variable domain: GAGVSQTPSNKVTEKGKYVELRCDPISGHTALYWYRQSLGQGPEFLIYFQGTGAADDSGLPNDRFFAVRPEGSVSTLKIQRTERGDSAVYLCASSPGGGGLWTDTQYFGPGTRLTVL.

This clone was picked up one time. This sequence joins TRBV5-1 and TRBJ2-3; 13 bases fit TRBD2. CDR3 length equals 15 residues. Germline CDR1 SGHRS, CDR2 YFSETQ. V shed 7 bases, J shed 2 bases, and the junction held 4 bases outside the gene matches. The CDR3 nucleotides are TGCGCCAGCGGACTAGCGGGGGCCACCACAGATACGCAGTATTTT. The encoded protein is CASGLAGATTDTQYF.

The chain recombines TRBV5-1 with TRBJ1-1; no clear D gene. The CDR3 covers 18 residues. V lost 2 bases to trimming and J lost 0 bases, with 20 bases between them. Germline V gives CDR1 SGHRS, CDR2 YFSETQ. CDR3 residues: CASSFSGRAWALNTEAFF. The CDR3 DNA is TGCGCCAGCAGCTTTTCCGGGCGGGCTTGGGCTTTGAACACTGAAGCTTTCTTT. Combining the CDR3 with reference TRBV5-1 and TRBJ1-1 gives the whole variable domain KAGVTQTPRYLIKTRGQQVTLSCSPISGHRSVSWYQQTPGQGLQFLFEYFSETQRNKGNFPGRFSGRQFSNSRSEMNVSTLELGDSALYLCASSFSGRAWALNTEAFFGQGTRLTVV.

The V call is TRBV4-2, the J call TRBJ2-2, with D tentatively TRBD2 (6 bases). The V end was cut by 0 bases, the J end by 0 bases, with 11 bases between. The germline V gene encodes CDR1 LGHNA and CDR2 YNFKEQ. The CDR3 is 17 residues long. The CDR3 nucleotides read TGTGCCAGCAGCCAAGATGGGCGGGGTGCGAACACCGGGGAGCTGTTTTTT. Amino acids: CASSQDGRGANTGELFF.

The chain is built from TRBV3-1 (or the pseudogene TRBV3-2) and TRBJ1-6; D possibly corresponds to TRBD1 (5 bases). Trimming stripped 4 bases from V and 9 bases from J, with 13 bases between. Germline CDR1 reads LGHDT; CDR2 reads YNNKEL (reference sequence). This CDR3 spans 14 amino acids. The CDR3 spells CASSPRGGASPLHF. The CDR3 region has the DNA TGTGCCAGCAGCCCCCGGGGGGGAGCTTCACCCCTCCACTTT.

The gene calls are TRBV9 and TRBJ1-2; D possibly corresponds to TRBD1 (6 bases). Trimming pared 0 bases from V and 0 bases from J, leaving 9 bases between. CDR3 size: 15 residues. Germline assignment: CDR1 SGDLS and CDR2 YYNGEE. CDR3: CASSVGQEANYGYTF. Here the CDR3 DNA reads TGTGCCAGCAGCGTAGGACAGGAAGCTAACTATGGCTACACCTTC.

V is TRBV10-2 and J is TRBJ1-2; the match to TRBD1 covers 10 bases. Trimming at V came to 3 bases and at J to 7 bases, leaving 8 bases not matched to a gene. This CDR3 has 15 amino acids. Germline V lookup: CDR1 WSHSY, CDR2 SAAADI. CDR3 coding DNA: TGCGCCAGCAGTGACCCGGGACAGGGGATTGGTGGCTACACCTTC. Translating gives CASSDPGQGIGGYTF.

The CDR3, as DNA: TGTGCCAGTAATCGGTTAGCGGGGAGATACAATGAGCAGTTCTTC. Residues: CASNRLAGRYNEQFF. This rearrangement joins TRBV19 to TRBJ2-1; 8 bases match TRBD2. Germline-derived CDR1 and CDR2 are LNHDA and SQIVND (reference sequence). The CDR3 contains 15 residues. V gave up 7 bases and J gave up 4 bases; unmatched junction bases: 9.

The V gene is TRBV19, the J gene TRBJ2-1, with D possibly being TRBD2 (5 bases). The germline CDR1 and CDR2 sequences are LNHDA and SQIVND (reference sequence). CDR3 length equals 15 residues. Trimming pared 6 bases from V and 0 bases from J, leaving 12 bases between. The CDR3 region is CASSPAVISYNEQFF. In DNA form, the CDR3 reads TGTGCCAGTAGCCCAGCGGTAATCTCCTACAATGAGCAGTTCTTC. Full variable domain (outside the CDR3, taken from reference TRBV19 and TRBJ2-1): DGGITQSPKYLFRKEGQNVTLSCEQNLNHDAMYWYRQDPGQGLRLIYYSQIVNDFQKGDIAEGYSVSREKKESFPLTVTSAQKNPTAFYLCASSPAVISYNEQFFGPGTRLTVL.

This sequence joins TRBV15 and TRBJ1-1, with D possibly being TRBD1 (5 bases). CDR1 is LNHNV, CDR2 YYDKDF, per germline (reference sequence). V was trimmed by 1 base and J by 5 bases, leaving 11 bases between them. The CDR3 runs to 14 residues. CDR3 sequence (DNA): TGTGCCACCAGCAGAGGGGGCCGGGCGACTGAAGCTTTCTTT. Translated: CATSRGGRATEAFF.

CDR3 region: CASSPGGWVQETQYF. DNA for the CDR3: TGTGCCAGCAGCCCCGGGGGGTGGGTACAAGAGACCCAGTACTTC. This sequence joins TRBV7-2 and TRBJ2-5, with TRBD2 identical over 7 bases. V shed 5 bases and J 2 bases; nucleotides not matched to a gene: 8. The V gene's germline CDR1 is SGHTA and CDR2 FQGNSA. CDR3 length equals 15 residues.

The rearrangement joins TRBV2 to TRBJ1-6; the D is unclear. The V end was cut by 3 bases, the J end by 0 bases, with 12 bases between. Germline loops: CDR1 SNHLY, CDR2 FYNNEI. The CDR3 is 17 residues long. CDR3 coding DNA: TGTGCCAGCAGTGAGTGGACGGGGAGCTCCTATAATTCACCCCTCCACTTT. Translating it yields CASSEWTGSSYNSPLHF.

CDR3 DNA: TGTGCCAGCAGTTACTCTACGACAGGGGTTACTGAAGCTTTCTTT. It specifies CASSYSTTGVTEAFF. The V call is TRBV6-5, the J call TRBJ1-1; 8 bases align to TRBD1. Germline CDR1 and CDR2: MNHEY and SVGAGI. Trimming cost V 0 bases and J 5 bases; bases outside gene matches: 5. The CDR3 extends over 15 amino acids.

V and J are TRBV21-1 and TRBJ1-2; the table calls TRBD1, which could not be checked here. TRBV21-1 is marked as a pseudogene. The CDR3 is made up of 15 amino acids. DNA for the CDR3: TGTGCCAGCAGCGGGGCAGGCCGAGCTAACTATGGCTACACCTTC. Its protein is CASSGAGRANYGYTF.

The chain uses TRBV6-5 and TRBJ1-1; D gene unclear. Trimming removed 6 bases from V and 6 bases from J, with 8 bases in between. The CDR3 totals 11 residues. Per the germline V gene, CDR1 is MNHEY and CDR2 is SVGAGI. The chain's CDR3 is CASSRGAEAFF. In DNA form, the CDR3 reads TGTGCCAGCAGCCGCGGGGCTGAAGCTTTCTTT.

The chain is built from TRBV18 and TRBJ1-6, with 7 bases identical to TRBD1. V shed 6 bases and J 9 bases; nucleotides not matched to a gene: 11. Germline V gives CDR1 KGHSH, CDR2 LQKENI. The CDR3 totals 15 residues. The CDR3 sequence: CASSPDHRGASPLHF. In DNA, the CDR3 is TGTGCCAGCTCCCCCGATCACAGGGGTGCTTCACCCCTCCACTTT.

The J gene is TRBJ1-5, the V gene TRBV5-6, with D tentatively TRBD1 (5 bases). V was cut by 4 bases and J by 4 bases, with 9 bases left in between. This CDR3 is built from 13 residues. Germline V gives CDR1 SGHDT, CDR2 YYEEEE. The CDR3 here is CASSGGGNQPQHF. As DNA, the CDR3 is TGTGCCAGCAGCGGGGGAGGGAATCAGCCCCAGCATTTT. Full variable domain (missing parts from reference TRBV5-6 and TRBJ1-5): DAGVTQSPTHLIKTRGQQVTLRCSPKSGHDTVSWYQQALGQGPQFIFQYYEEEERQRGNFPDRFSGHQFPNYSSELNVNALLLGDSALYLCASSGGGNQPQHFGDGTRLSIL.

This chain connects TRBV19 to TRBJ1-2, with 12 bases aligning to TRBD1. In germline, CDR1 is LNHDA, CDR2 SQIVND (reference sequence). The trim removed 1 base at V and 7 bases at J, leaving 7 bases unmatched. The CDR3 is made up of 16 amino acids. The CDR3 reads CASSIGRDRGRTGYTF. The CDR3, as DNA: TGTGCCAGTAGTATAGGTCGGGACAGGGGGCGAACTGGCTACACCTTC.

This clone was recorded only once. The CDR3 coding sequence is TGTGCCAGCAGCCCTTGGAGCTCCTACAATGAGCAGTTCTTC. Amino acid sequence: CASSPWSSYNEQFF. The chain joins TRBV13 to TRBJ2-1; D unclear. Looked up from germline, CDR1 is PRHDT and CDR2 is FYEKMQ (reference sequence). The CDR3 loop spans 14 amino acids. V lost 5 bases and J lost 0, with 8 bases in between.

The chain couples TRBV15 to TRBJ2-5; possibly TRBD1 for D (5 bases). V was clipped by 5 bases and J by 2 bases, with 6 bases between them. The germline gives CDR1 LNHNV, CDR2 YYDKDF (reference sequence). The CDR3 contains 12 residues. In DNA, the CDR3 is TGTGCCACCAGCCCAGGGCAAGAGACCCAGTACTTC. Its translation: CATSPGQETQYF.

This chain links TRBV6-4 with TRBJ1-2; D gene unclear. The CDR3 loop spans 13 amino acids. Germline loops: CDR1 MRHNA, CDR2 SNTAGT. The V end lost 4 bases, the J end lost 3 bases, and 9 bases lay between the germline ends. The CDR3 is CASSGDGDYGYTF. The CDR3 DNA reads TGTGCCAGCAGTGGTGACGGAGACTATGGCTACACCTTC.

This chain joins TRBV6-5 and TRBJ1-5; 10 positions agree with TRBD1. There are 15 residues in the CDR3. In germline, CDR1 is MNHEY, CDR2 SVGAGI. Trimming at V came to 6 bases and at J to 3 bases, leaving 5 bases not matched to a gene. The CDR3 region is CASSLGQGLNQPQHF. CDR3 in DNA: TGTGCCAGCAGCTTGGGACAGGGGCTCAATCAGCCCCAGCATTTT.

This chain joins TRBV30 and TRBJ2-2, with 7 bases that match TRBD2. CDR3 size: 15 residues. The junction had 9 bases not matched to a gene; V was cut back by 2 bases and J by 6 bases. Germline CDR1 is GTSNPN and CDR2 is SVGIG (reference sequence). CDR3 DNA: TGTGCCTGGAGTCTGGGGGGGAATAGGGCCGGGGAGCTGTTTTTT. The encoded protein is CAWSLGGNRAGELFF.